This is a list of T cell receptor beta chains from one sample in a study of blood T cell repertoires in COVID-19. The assay was immunoSEQ multiplex PCR, and TCRdb's table has in-frame clones only and misses some. The sample yields about 150,000 clones, about 81% seen once. Material for sequencing was PBMCs or T cells enriched from blood (not recorded which). These receptors all come from a man in his fifties or sixties who had recovered from COVID-19. The conserved cysteine and the conserved F or W are not part of the CDR3 here. Where a row states a size, it is once, few, many or the class of an expanded clone; other rows omit it.

clone_size j_call v_call cdr3_aa
NA TRBJ2-3 TRBV3-1/TRBV3-2 ATRGADTQY
once TRBJ2-5 TRBV5-6 ASSLAPRGQETQY
NA TRBJ1-1 TRBV11-2 ASSLWDRGKSTEAF
NA TRBJ2-7 TRBV5-1 ASSTGTGVEQY
NA TRBJ2-7 TRBV9 ASSPRTASGSYEQY
NA TRBJ1-1 TRBV5-4 ASSQTTGAVAF
NA TRBJ1-2 TRBV7-9 ASIRQGENYGYT
NA TRBJ1-1 TRBV29-1 SVGGERTEAF
few TRBJ1-3 TRBV18 ASSPGPGLGNTIY
NA TRBJ1-5 TRBV4-1 ASSQDAAGYSNQPQH
NA TRBJ1-1 TRBV19 ASSVGPDTEAF
NA TRBJ1-1 TRBV19 ASTGRRVNTEAF
NA TRBJ1-5 TRBV3-1/TRBV3-2 ASSQAGLPQH
once TRBJ2-3 TRBV3-1/TRBV3-2 ASSRALSTDTQY
NA TRBJ2-5 TRBV5-1 ASRKGTGEETQY
NA TRBJ1-2 TRBV5-6 ASSPPGQEGHGYT
NA TRBJ1-2 TRBV9 ASSESVGEGYGYT
NA TRBJ1-1 TRBV2 ASSYPGQAGAF
NA TRBJ2-1 TRBV19 ASKIAGEQF
NA TRBJ2-7 TRBV2 ASSEWASGAYEQY
few TRBJ2-4 TRBV12-5 ASGPGQGQNIQY
NA TRBJ1-4 TRBV30 AWSVGGLSEKLF
NA TRBJ1-1 TRBV11-2 ASSFEGFRAF
few TRBJ1-5 TRBV7-2 ASSLTQNQPQH
NA TRBJ1-3 TRBV19 ASSHPGRAGNTIY
NA TRBJ2-1 TRBV6-6 ASSPPRVGALGNEQF
NA TRBJ1-6 TRBV7-9 ASSLDSGYTSPLH
NA TRBJ2-2 TRBV9 ASSPRLGSGELF
NA TRBJ2-5 TRBV7-8 ASSSGVQETQY
once TRBJ1-6 TRBV7-2 ASSLWAPNSPLH
NA TRBJ1-5 TRBV7-9 ASSLVGDNQPQH
NA TRBJ2-7 TRBV12-3/TRBV12-4 ASSFSRGYEQY
NA TRBJ2-1 TRBV7-6 ASSLVADSYNEQF
NA TRBJ1-3 TRBV5-1 ASSPRTDSGNTIY
NA TRBJ2-1 TRBV7-6 ASSPGLRIGSNEQF
once TRBJ2-2 TRBV10-2 ASSVLAGGPTGELF
NA TRBJ1-2 TRBV4-3 ASSQDAAVSNYGYT
many TRBJ2-1 TRBV6-2/TRBV6-3 ASSTSGDYNEQF
NA TRBJ1-2 TRBV12-3/TRBV12-4 ASRLTGQAGYT
NA TRBJ2-1 TRBV3-1/TRBV3-2 ASSQGDRAFYNEQF
NA TRBJ1-4 TRBV4-1 ASSNPGSTAEKLF
NA TRBJ1-2 TRBV27 ASSPKPPTDNYGYT
NA TRBJ2-7 TRBV18 ASSYSGDSYEQY
NA TRBJ2-2 TRBV5-5 ASSALPGQGKYGELF
NA TRBJ2-5 TRBV7-2 ASSFRSETQY
NA TRBJ1-2 TRBV11-3 ASSSTGDGYT
NA TRBJ2-5 TRBV2 ASSEATAPATQY
NA TRBJ2-2 TRBV27 ASSGQLNTGELF
NA TRBJ2-4 TRBV7-9 ASSYPIGQGDIQY
once TRBJ2-1 TRBV11-2 ASSLVRRSVLGNEQF
NA TRBJ1-4 TRBV4-1 ASSRQQATNEKLF
NA TRBJ1-1 TRBV7-2 ASSLRGQGPTEAF
NA TRBJ2-2 TRBV15 ATSREPSGNLNTGELF
NA TRBJ2-2 TRBV11-3 ASSSLQGARSGTGELF
NA TRBJ1-5 TRBV27 ASSPGTYSNQPQH